This TCR beta chain was recovered during a study of blood T cells in healthy people across ages. Whole-study findings and limits: Unsorted PBMCs ruled out conclusive naive versus antigen-experienced comparison. The recorded TCR beta diversity per million T cells decreased in a roughly linear manner with age.

Roughly 10 milliliters of peripheral blood were drawn from each donor. The CDR3 covers 15 residues. V was cut by 7 bases and J by 1 base, with 16 bases left in between. Germline CDR1 and CDR2: MNHNS and SASEGT. PCR was performed a second time for 7 to 11 cycles using a sample-barcoded 5' primer and a J-beta primer mix. Unique molecular identifiers of 12 random nucleotides labeled each cDNA. TCRdb processed the 5' RACE reads anew with MiXCR; each CDR3 protein has one entry. In the table there are fewer than 2,000,000 distinct CDR3 sequences, approximately 32% of which are singletons. This clonotype appeared a few times. Its antigen is still unknown.

The sample was blood. The sequence derives from a woman younger than 45 in good health. The V call is TRBV6-1, the J call TRBJ1-1; the D gene is possibly TRBD1 (5 bases). The CDR3 DNA follows: TGTGCCAGCATTAGAGAGGTTGGGGCGAACACTGAAGCTTTCTTT. This gives the protein CASIREVGANTEAFF.